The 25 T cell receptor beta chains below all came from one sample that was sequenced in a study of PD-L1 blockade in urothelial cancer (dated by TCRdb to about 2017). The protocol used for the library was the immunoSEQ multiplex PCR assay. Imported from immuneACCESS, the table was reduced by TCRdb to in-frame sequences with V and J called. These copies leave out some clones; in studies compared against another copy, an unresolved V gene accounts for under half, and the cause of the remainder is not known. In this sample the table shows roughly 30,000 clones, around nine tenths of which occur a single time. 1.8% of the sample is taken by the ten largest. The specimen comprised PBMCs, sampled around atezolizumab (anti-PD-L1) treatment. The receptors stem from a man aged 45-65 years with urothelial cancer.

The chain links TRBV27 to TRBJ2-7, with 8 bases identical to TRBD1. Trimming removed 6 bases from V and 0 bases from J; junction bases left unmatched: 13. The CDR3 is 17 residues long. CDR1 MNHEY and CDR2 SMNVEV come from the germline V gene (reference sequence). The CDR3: CASSPRPGGQSSYEQYF. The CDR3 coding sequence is TGTGCCAGCAGCCCACGTCCAGGGGGCCAAAGCTCCTACGAGCAGTACTTC.

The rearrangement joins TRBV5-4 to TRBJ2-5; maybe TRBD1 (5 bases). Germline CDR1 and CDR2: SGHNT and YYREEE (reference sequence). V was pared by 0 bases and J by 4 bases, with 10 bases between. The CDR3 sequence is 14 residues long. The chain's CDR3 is CASSLAGIGETQYF. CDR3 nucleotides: TGTGCCAGCAGCTTGGCAGGGATCGGAGAGACCCAGTACTTC. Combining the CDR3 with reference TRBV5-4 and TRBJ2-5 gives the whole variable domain ETGVTQSPTHLIKTRGQQVTLRCSSQSGHNTVSWYQQALGQGPQFIFQYYREEENGRGNFPPRFSGLQFPNYSSELNVNALELDDSALYLCASSLAGIGETQYFGPGTRLLVL.

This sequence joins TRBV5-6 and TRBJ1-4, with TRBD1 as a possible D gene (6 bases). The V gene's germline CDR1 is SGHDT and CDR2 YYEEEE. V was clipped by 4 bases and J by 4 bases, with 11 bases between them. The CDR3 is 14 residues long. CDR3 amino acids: CASSPGTLNEKLFF. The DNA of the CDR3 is TGTGCCAGCAGCCCCGGGACACTTAATGAAAAACTGTTTTTT.

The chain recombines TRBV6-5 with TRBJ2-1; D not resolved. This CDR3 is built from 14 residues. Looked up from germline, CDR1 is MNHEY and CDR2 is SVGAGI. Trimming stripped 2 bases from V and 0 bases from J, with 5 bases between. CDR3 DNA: TGTGCCAGCAGTTACCGGAGCTCCTACAATGAGCAGTTCTTC. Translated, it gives CASSYRSSYNEQFF.

CDR3 in DNA: TGCGCCAGCAGCCAAGATCGGGCTAGCTTTGGCGGAGAGACCCAGTACTTC. Encoded protein: CASSQDRASFGGETQYF. The chain couples TRBV4-1 to TRBJ2-5; maybe TRBD2 (5 bases). The CDR3 totals 17 residues. V was shortened by 0 bases and J by 4 bases, with 18 bases between the two germline ends. Germline V gene lookup returns CDR1 MGHRA and CDR2 YSYEKL.

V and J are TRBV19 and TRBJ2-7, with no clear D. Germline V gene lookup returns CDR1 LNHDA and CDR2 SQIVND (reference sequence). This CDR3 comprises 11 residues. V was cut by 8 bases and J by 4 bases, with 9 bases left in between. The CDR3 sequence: CASSESYEQYF. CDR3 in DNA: TGTGCCAGTTCGGAGAGTTACGAGCAGTACTTC.

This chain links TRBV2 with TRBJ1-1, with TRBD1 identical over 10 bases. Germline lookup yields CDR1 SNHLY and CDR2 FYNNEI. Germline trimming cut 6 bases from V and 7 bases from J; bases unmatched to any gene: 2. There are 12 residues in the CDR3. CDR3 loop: CASRGQGIEAFF. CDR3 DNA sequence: TGTGCCAGCAGGGGACAGGGGATTGAAGCTTTCTTT.

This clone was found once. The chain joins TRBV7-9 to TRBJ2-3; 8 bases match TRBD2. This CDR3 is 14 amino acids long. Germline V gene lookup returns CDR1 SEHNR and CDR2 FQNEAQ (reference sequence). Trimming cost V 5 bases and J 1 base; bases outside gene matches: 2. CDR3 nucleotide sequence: TGTGCCAGCAGCCAGACTAGCGGCACAGATACGCAGTATTTT. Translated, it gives CASSQTSGTDTQYF.

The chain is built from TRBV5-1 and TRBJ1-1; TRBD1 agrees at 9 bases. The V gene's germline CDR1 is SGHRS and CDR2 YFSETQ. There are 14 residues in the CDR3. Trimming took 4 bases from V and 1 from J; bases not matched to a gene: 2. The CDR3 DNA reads TGCGCCAGCAGCCCGGACAGGGGGAACACTGAAGCTTTCTTT. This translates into CASSPDRGNTEAFF. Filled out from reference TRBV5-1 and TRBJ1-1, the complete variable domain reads KAGVTQTPRYLIKTRGQQVTLSCSPISGHRSVSWYQQTPGQGLQFLFEYFSETQRNKGNFPGRFSGRQFSNSRSEMNVSTLELGDSALYLCASSPDRGNTEAFFGQGTRLTVV.

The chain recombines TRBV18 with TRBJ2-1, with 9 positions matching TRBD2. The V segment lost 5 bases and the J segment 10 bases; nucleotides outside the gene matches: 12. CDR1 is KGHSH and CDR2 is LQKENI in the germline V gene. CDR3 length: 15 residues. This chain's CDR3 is CASSTPGTSINEQFF. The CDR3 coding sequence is TGTGCCAGCTCAACGCCCGGGACTAGCATAAACGAGCAGTTCTTC.

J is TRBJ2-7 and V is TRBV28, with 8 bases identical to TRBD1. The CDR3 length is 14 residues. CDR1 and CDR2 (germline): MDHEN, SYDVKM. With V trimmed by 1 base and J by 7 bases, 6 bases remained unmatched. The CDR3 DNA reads TGTGCCAGCAGTTTATTCCAGGGGGCAGGGGAGCAGTACTTC. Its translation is CASSLFQGAGEQYF. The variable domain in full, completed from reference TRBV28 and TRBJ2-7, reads DVKVTQSSRYLVKRTGEKVFLECVQDMDHENMFWYRQDPGLGLRLIYFSYDVKMKEKGDIPEGYSVSREKKERFSLILESASTNQTSMYLCASSLFQGAGEQYFGPGTRLTVT.

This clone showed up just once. The CDR3, as DNA: TGCAGCGTACCGGGACAGGGAATTACTAACTATGGCTACACCTTC. It translates to CSVPGQGITNYGYTF. The chain is built from TRBV29-1 and TRBJ1-2, with 9 positions matching TRBD1. CDR3 length equals 15 residues. After removal of 6 bases from V and 0 bases from J, the junction contained 8 bases not matched to a gene. Looked up from germline, CDR1 is SQVTM and CDR2 is ANQGSEA.

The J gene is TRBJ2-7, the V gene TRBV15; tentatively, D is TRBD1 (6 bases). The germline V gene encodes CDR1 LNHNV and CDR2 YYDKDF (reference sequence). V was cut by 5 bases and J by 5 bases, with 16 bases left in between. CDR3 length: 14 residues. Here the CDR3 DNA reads TGTGCCACCAGCCTCCTCCGGGACACACACGAGCAGTACTTC. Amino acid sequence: CATSLLRDTHEQYF. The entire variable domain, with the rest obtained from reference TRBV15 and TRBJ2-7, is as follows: DAMVIQNPRYQVTQFGKPVTLSCSQTLNHNVMYWYQQKSSQAPKLLFHYYDKDFNNEADTPDNFQSRRPNTSFCFLDIRSPGLGDTAMYLCATSLLRDTHEQYFGPGTRLTVT.

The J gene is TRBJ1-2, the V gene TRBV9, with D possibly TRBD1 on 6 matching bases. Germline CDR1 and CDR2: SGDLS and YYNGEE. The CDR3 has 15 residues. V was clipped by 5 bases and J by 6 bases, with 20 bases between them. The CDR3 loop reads CASRGAGVKADGYTF. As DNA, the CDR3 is TGTGCCAGCAGAGGAGCAGGGGTCAAAGCAGATGGCTACACCTTC.

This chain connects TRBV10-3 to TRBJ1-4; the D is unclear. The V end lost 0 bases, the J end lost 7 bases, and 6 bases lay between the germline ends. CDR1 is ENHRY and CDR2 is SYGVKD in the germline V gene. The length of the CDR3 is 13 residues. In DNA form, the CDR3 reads TGTGCCATCAGTGAGTCAGGAGGTGAAAAACTGTTTTTT. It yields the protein CAISESGGEKLFF.

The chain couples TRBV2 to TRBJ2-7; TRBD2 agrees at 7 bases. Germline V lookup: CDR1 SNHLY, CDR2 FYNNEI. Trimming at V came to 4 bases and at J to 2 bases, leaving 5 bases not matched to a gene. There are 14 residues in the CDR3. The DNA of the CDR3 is TGTGCCAGCAGTGTCACTAGCGCCACCTACGAGCAGTACTTC. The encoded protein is CASSVTSATYEQYF.

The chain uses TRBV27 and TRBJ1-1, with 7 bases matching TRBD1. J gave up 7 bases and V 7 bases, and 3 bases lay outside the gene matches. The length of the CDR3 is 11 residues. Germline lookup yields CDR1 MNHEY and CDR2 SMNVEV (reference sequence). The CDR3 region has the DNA TGTGCCAGCAAAGGGGGCAGTGAAGCTTTCTTT. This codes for CASKGGSEAFF.

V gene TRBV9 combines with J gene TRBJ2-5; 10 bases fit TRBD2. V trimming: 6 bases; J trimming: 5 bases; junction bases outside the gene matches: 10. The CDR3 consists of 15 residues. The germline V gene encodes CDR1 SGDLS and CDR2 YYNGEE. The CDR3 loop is CASTPGGAGGETQYF. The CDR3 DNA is TGTGCCAGCACCCCCGGGGGAGCGGGGGGGGAGACCCAGTACTTC.

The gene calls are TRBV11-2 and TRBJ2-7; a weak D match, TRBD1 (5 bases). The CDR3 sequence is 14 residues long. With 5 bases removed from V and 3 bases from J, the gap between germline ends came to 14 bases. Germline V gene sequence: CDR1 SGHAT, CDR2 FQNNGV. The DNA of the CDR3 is TGTGCCAGCAGCCTCGACAGCAACTACTACGAGCAGTACTTC. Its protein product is CASSLDSNYYEQYF.

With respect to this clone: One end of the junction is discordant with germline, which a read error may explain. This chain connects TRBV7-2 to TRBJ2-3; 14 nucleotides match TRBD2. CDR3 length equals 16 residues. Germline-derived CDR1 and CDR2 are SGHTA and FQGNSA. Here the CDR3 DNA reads TGTGCCAGCAGCCCTGGACTAGCGGGAGGTTCTCGATTCAGGGATTTT. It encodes CASSPGLAGGSRFRDF.

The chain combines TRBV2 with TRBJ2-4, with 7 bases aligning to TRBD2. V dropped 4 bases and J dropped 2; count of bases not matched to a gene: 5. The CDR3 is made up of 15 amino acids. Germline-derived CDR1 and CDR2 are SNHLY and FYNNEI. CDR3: CASSVEGGPKNIQYF. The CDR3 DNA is TGTGCCAGCAGTGTGGAGGGAGGGCCCAAAAACATTCAGTACTTC.

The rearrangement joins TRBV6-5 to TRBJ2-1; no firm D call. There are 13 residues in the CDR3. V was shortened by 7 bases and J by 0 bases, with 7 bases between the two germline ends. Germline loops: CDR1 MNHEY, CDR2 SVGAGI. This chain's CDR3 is CASKTGSYNEQFF. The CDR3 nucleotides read TGTGCCAGCAAGACGGGCTCCTACAATGAGCAGTTCTTC.

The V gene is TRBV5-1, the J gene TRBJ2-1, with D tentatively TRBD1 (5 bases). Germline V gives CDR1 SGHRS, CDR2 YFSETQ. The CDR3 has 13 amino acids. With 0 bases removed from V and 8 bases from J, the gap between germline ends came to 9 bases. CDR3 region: CASSLGGWDEQFF. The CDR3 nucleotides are TGCGCCAGCAGCTTGGGGGGCTGGGATGAGCAGTTCTTC.

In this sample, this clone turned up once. This CDR3 is CASSLAGGSNQPQHF. The CDR3 DNA reads TGTGCCAGTAGCCTTGCGGGGGGCTCGAATCAGCCCCAGCATTTT. The rearrangement links TRBV19 to TRBJ1-5, with a weak D call TRBD1 (6 bases). This CDR3 spans 15 amino acids. Germline assignment: CDR1 LNHDA and CDR2 SQIVND (reference sequence). Trimming shortened V by 6 bases and J by 4 bases, and 16 bases separated the two germline ends.

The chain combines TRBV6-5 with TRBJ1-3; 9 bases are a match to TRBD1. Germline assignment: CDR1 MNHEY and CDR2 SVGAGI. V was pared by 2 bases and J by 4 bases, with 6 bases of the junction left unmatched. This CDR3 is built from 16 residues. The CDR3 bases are TGTGCCAGCAGTTACAAGTCGACAGGGGGAGGAAACACCATATATTTT. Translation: CASSYKSTGGGNTIYF.